These T cell receptor beta chains were read from a single sample in a study of blood T cell repertoires in COVID-19. TCRdb's table, derived via immunoSEQ multiplex PCR, lists solely in-frame clones and lacks some. In the table there are approximately 130,000 clones, just under 80% of which are singletons. The sequenced sample was peripheral blood. The source of these receptors is a human donor in a cohort sampled during active COVID-19. Both conserved end residues are part of each CDR3. The order of the fields is J gene, V gene, clone size, D gene, CDR3 DNA, CDR3 protein. The D gene is left open where the match is weak. Expanded clones are given a class, and other clones once, few, many or no size at all.

j_gene: TRBJ1-2; v_gene: TRBV6-5; abundance: NA; d_gene: NA; CDR3nt: TGTGCCAGCAGTCTCCTAACTGAATCCTATGGCTACACCTTC; CDR3aa: CASSLLTESYGYTF
j_gene: TRBJ1-3; v_gene: TRBV6-5; abundance: NA; d_gene: TRBD1; CDR3nt: TGTGCCAGCAGTTGGGACAGCAGAAACACCATATATTTT; CDR3aa: CASSWDSRNTIYF
j_gene: TRBJ1-1; v_gene: TRBV5-1; abundance: NA; d_gene: NA; CDR3nt: TGCGCCAGCAGCTTGGGACTACAGAACACTGAAGCTTTCTTT; CDR3aa: CASSLGLQNTEAFF
j_gene: TRBJ2-5; v_gene: TRBV27; abundance: NA; d_gene: TRBD1; CDR3nt: TGTGCCAGCAGTTCTGGACAGGGGGGGCAAGAGACCCAGTACTTC; CDR3aa: CASSSGQGGQETQYF
j_gene: TRBJ1-2; v_gene: TRBV28; abundance: few; d_gene: TRBD1; CDR3nt: TGTGCCAGCAATAGAGACAGGGGCTTGGATGGCTACACCTTC; CDR3aa: CASNRDRGLDGYTF
j_gene: TRBJ2-7; v_gene: TRBV7-8; abundance: many; d_gene: TRBD1; CDR3nt: TGTGCCAGCAGCCCTACTCGACAGGGTAACGGGCAGTACTTC; CDR3aa: CASSPTRQGNGQYF
j_gene: TRBJ2-7; v_gene: TRBV28; abundance: NA; d_gene: TRBD2; CDR3nt: TGTGCCAGCAGTTTAATAGCGGGCGGAAATGTGGGCTCCTACGAGCAGTACTTC; CDR3aa: CASSLIAGGNVGSYEQYF
j_gene: TRBJ1-2; v_gene: TRBV29-1; abundance: NA; d_gene: NA; CDR3nt: TGCAGCGTTGCGGGACAAAACTATGGCTACACCTTC; CDR3aa: CSVAGQNYGYTF
j_gene: TRBJ1-1; v_gene: TRBV18; abundance: NA; d_gene: NA; CDR3nt: TGTGCCAGCTCACCATCGTGGGGGAGGAGCACTGAAGCTTTCTTT; CDR3aa: CASSPSWGRSTEAFF
j_gene: TRBJ2-3; v_gene: TRBV11-2; abundance: NA; d_gene: TRBD2; CDR3nt: TGTGCCAGCAGCTTGTCTAGCGGGGGGGGGAATACGCAGTATTTT; CDR3aa: CASSLSSGGGNTQYF
j_gene: TRBJ2-3; v_gene: TRBV11-2; abundance: NA; d_gene: TRBD2; CDR3nt: TGTGCCAGCAGCTTAGGTAGCGGGGGCCCTAGCACAGATACGCAGTATTTT; CDR3aa: CASSLGSGGPSTDTQYF